This T cell receptor beta chain was obtained from a study of blood T cell repertoires in COVID-19. About the research overall: The study drew acute and convalescent COVID-19 samples from the United States, Italy and Spain. The cDNA or gDNA used as material had been derived from T cells, B-cell-depleted T cells, or PBMCs.

How the authors handled the data: Amplifying reference gene primers gave estimates of nucleated cell counts. Using immunoSEQ multiplex PCR, the repertoire was profiled, and TCRdb retains in-frame clones only, with some absent. V, J and clone size derive from that table, while D and trimming were established from the DNA sequence. The sample holds approximately 670,000 clones, about 87% seen once. Trimming took 7 bases from V and 10 from J, leaving 12 bases between them. Germline values: CDR1 MNHEY, CDR2 SVGAGI. The CDR3 contains 11 residues. The source material was peripheral blood. The chain employs TRBV6-5 and TRBJ2-3, with TRBD2 as a possible D gene (5 bases). This TCR came from a woman between 18 and 30 years old with acute or convalescent COVID-19. CDR3 amino acids: CASTSGIPQYF. CDR3 DNA: TGTGCCAGCACGTCGGGGATTCCGCAGTATTTT.